These 3 T cell receptor beta chains came from one sample sequenced in a study of blood T cell repertoires in COVID-19 (dated by TCRdb to the early 2020s). The protocol used for the library was the immunoSEQ multiplex PCR assay. Entries here come from immuneACCESS through TCRdb and include only in-frame sequences with V and J called. Some clones fail to appear in such tables; in the studies checked, an unresolved V gene covers under half of the shortfall, and the cause of the remainder is unknown. The sample yields hundreds of thousands of clones; about 85% were counted once. About 2% of the sample is held by the ten biggest clonotypes. The sequenced sample was PBMCs or T cells enriched from blood (not recorded which). The receptors originated from a woman in her late teens or twenties with acute COVID-19.

The J gene is TRBJ2-5, the V gene TRBV11-2; 11 nucleotides match TRBD2. V lost 6 bases and J lost 2; bases outside the gene matches: 8. The V gene's germline CDR1 is SGHAT and CDR2 FQNNGV. The CDR3 is made up of 16 amino acids. CDR3 sequence reads: CASRPLTSGGQETQYF. The CDR3 DNA follows: TGTGCCAGCAGGCCCCTAACTAGCGGGGGACAAGAGACCCAGTACTTC.

This clone has just one count. The chain joins TRBV12-3 or TRBV12-4 to TRBJ2-5, with D tentatively TRBD1 (5 bases). V lost 9 bases and J 4 bases, leaving 15 bases between the germline ends. There are 13 residues in the CDR3. The CDR3 bases are TGTGCCAGTGCTCCGTCAGGGCGAGAGACCCAGTACTTC. It encodes CASAPSGRETQYF.

The genes are TRBV18 and TRBJ1-5; no clear D. CDR1 is KGHSH, CDR2 LQKENI, per germline. Trimming removed 2 bases from V and 2 bases from J, with 13 bases in between. This CDR3 contains 16 residues. In DNA, the CDR3 is TGTGCCAGCTCACCAATGAGGGTTTCGGGCAATCAGCCCCAGCATTTT. Protein: CASSPMRVSGNQPQHF.